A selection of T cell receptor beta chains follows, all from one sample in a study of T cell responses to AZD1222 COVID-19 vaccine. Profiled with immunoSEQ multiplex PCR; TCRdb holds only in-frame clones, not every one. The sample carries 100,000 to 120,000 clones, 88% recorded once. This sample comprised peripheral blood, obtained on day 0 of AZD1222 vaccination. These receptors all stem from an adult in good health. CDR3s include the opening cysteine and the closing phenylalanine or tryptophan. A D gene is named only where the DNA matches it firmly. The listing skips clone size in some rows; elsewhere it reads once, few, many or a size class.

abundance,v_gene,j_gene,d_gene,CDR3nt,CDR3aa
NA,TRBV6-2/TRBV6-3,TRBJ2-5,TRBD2,TGTGCCAGCAGTGCCCCGGGACTAGCGGGAGCTGTCGAGACCCAGTACTTC,CASSAPGLAGAVETQYF
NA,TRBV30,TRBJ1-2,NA,TGTGCCTGGAGCCCGGTCGATCCCTTCTATGGCTACACCTTC,CAWSPVDPFYGYTF
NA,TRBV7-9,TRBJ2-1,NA,TGTGCCAGCAGCTTAACGGACTCCTACAATGAGCAGTTCTTC,CASSLTDSYNEQFF
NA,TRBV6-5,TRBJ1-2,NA,TGTGCCAGCAAACCGGACGGCAACTATGGCTACACCTTC,CASKPDGNYGYTF
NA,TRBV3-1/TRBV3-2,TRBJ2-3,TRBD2,TGTGCCAGCAGCCGTCAGGCTAGCGGGAGTCCAGATACGCAGTATTTT,CASSRQASGSPDTQYF
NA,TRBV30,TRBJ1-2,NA,TGTGCCTGGAGCAAAAGCAGGGGCCATGGCTACACCTTC,CAWSKSRGHGYTF
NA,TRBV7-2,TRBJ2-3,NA,TGTGCCAGCAGCTTGGCCCAGTTAGATACGCAGTATTTT,CASSLAQLDTQYF
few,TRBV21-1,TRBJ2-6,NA,TGTGCCAGCAGCAAAGTCAGCAGACAAGGCCTATTATCTGGGGCCAACGTCCTGACTTTC,CASSKVSRQGLLSGANVLTF
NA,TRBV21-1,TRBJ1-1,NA,TGTGCCAGCAGCAGGGCAGGGCCTTTCAACACTGAAGCTTTCTTT,CASSRAGPFNTEAFF
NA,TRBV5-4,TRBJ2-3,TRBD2,TGTGCCAGCAGCTTGTGGGCTAGCGGGAGCAGAGATACGCAGTATTTT,CASSLWASGSRDTQYF
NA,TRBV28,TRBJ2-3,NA,TGTGCCAGCGGCCCGGCGGTCGGGCTAGGGGATACGCAGTATTTT,CASGPAVGLGDTQYF
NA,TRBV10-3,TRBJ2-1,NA,TGTGCCATCAGACTTGGCAATGAGCAGTTCTTC,CAIRLGNEQFF
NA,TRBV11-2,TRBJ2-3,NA,TGTGCCAGCAGCCCCTCGGCAGATACGCAGTATTTT,CASSPSADTQYF
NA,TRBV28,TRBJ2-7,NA,TGTGCCAGCAGCATAGACAGAGCTCACTACGAGCAGTACTTC,CASSIDRAHYEQYF
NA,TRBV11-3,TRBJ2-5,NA,TGTGCCAGCAGCTCCTCAGGGGGGGAGACCCAGTACTTC,CASSSSGGETQYF
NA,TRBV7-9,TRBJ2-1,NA,TGTGCCAGCAGCTTAGGCTCCTACAATGAGCAGTTCTTC,CASSLGSYNEQFF
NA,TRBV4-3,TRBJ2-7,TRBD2,TGCGCCAGCAGCCAAGCCGCGGGAGGGCTATGGGAGCAGTACTTC,CASSQAAGGLWEQYF
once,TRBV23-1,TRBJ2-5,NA,TGCGCCAGCAGTCACTCCACGGGGGGCGTACAGGGGGAAGAGACCCAGTACTTC,CASSHSTGGVQGEETQYF
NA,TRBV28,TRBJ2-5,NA,TGTGCCAGCAGTTCCCCCGCGAGGGACGCCCAAGAGACCCAGTACTTC,CASSSPARDAQETQYF
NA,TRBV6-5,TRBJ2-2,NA,TGTGCCAGCGAGGCAGGGATAACCGGGGAGCTGTTTTTT,CASEAGITGELFF
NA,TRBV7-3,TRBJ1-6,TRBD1,TGTGCCAGCAGCACAGGACAGGGGAATTCACCCCTCCACTTT,CASSTGQGNSPLHF
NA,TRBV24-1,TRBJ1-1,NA,TGTGCCACCAGTGATGCTGGCCGTTCTGAAGCTTTCTTT,CATSDAGRSEAFF
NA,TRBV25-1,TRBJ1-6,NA,TGTGCCAGCAGTGAATTGCGTCGCTATTCACCCCTCCACTTT,CASSELRRYSPLHF
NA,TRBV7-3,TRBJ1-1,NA,TGTGCCAGCAGAACCCCGGTGGCGTCAGAAGCTTTCTTT,CASRTPVASEAFF
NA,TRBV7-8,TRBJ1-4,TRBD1,TGTGCCAGCAGCTTGGCAGGGGGAGCAACTAATGAAAAACTGTTTTTT,CASSLAGGATNEKLFF
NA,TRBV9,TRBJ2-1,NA,TGTGCCAGCAGCGTAGGGCTAGCGATCGACAATGAGCAGTTCTTC,CASSVGLAIDNEQFF
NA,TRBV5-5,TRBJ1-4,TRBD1,TGTGCCAGCAGCCTCCGACAGGGGTGGGAAAAACTGTTTTTT,CASSLRQGWEKLFF
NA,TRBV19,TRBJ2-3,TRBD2,TGTGCCAGCGGGACTAGCGGCACAGATACGCAGTATTTT,CASGTSGTDTQYF
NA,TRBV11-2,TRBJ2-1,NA,TGTGCCAGCAGCCCCCTAGTCCTTGCACTCTACAATGAGCAGTTCTTC,CASSPLVLALYNEQFF
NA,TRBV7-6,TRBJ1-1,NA,TGTGCCAGCAGCCAACGGAGACAACTCAACACTGAAGCTTTCTTT,CASSQRRQLNTEAFF
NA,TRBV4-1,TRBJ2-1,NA,TGCGCCAGCAGCCAAGAGGGAGTTTCCTACAATGAGCAGTTCTTC,CASSQEGVSYNEQFF
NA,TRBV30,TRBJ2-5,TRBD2,TGTGCCTGGAGCGATAGCGGGATTCGAGAGACCCAGTACTTC,CAWSDSGIRETQYF
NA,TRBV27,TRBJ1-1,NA,TGTGCCAGCAGATTACAGGGCTCGAACACTGAAGCTTTCTTT,CASRLQGSNTEAFF
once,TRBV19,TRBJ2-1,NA,TGTGCCAGTAGTACGCCTCGAGGCTCCTACAATGAGCAGTTCTTC,CASSTPRGSYNEQFF
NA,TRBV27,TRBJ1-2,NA,TGTGCCAGCAGGAGCGCTACAGGTCACTATGGCTACACCTTC,CASRSATGHYGYTF
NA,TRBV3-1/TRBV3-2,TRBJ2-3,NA,TGTGCCAGCAGCCCACCGGGACGGAGAGATACGCAGTATTTT,CASSPPGRRDTQYF
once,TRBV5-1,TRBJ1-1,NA,TGCGCCAGCAGCTTGGGGGAGGCGAACACTGAAGCTTTCTTT,CASSLGEANTEAFF
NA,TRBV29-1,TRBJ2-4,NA,TGCAGCGTTGTCAGGACCGCCAAAAACATTCAGTACTTC,CSVVRTAKNIQYF
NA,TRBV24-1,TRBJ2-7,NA,TGTGCCACCAGTGATGGCGGTTCCTACGAGCAGTACTTC,CATSDGGSYEQYF
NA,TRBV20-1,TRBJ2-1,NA,TGCAGTGTGACGGACAATGAGCAGTTCTTC,CSVTDNEQFF
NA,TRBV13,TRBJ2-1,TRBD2,TGTGCCAGCAGCCACGCGGTAGGACTAGGCTCCTACAATGAGCAGTTCTTC,CASSHAVGLGSYNEQFF
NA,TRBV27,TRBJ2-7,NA,TGTGCCAGCAGTCACCAGGGGGGGCCCAACGCGAACTACGAGCAGTACTTC,CASSHQGGPNANYEQYF
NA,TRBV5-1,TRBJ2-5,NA,TGCGCCAGCAAGGTGATTCTTCAAGAGACCCAGTACTTC,CASKVILQETQYF